The clone carrying this T cell receptor (beta chain) was seen a few times. Its matching antigen is unknown. Germline CDR1 PRHDT, CDR2 FYEKMQ (reference sequence). V was pared by 4 bases and J by 4 bases, with 10 bases between. There are 13 residues in the CDR3. The PCR was carried out with 60 Vbeta primers and 13 Jbeta primers. The data were produced by immunoSEQ multiplex PCR, yet TCRdb's version contains in-frame clones alone and is incomplete. The sample comprises roughly 160,000 clones, around 84% of which are singletons, and approximately 2.5% rests with the top ten. This entry is derived from a study of cytomegalovirus exposure and HLA in healthy donors. Study background: Falling in the Caucasian-associated ancestry cluster were 81% of under 500 genotyped donors.

Whole-study results and caveats: An analysis that came later showed most CMV-associated TCR beta chains appearing HLA-restricted. TCR beta V- and J-gene trimming, according to a later analysis, was linked to a missense DCLRE1C variant.

The sequence was collected from a man aged 25 to 45 in good health and CMV-seropositive. V usage is TRBV13 and J usage is TRBJ1-1; D unclear. The sample comprised PBMCs. The DNA for the CDR3 is TGTGCCAGCAGCTCCTGGTCAGGCACTGAAGCTTTCTTT. Translation gives CASSSWSGTEAFF.